A single sample gave rise to the 11 T cell receptor beta chains below, sequenced in a study of vaccination effects on CD4 cells after COVID-19. Before sequencing took place, the ViraFEST assay used viral peptide pools to expand antigen-specific CD4+ T cells. At the end of around 11 days of culture, CD4+ T cells were isolated. These receptors have no identified antigens. Using immunoSEQ multiplex PCR, the repertoire was profiled, and TCRdb retains in-frame clones only, with some absent. The table records over 55,000 clones, roughly 81% of them present only once. The material sequenced was CD4+ T cells from PBMCs cultured with HCoV-229E spike peptides, taken before COVID-19 vaccination. The receptors come from a human donor who received a COVID-19 vaccine.

The V gene is TRBV15, the J gene TRBJ1-2, with no clear D. The CDR3 runs 16 residues. Deletions cut 3 bases from V and 2 bases from J, with 16 bases between. Germline V gene sequence: CDR1 LNHNV, CDR2 YYDKDF (reference sequence). This CDR3 is CATSSTRGTLNYGYTF. The CDR3 nucleotides are TGTGCCACCAGCAGTACCCGGGGAACACTCAACTATGGCTACACCTTC.

A single count supports this clone. This same CDR3 is encoded by further DNA sequences in the sample. The chain uses TRBV4-3 and TRBJ1-5; no clear D. The CDR3 contains 13 residues. The germline V gene encodes CDR1 LGHNA and CDR2 YSLEER. V was clipped by 0 bases and J by 6 bases, with 6 bases between them. CDR3 loop: CASSQDRGQPQHF. CDR3 nucleotide sequence: TGCGCCAGCAGCCAAGACCGGGGTCAGCCCCAGCATTTT.

The gene calls are TRBV18 and TRBJ2-7, with a possible D match to TRBD2 (6 bases). V lost 2 bases and J lost 7, with 12 bases in between. The germline CDR1 and CDR2 sequences are KGHSH and LQKENI. The CDR3 contains 13 residues. CDR3 protein: CASSPSQEGEQYV. As DNA, the CDR3 is TGTGCCAGCTCACCATCACAGGAGGGGGAGCAGTACGTC.

The chain employs TRBV12-3 or TRBV12-4 and TRBJ1-2, with D perhaps matching TRBD1 (6 bases). V was pared by 10 bases and J by 5 bases, with 17 bases between. The CDR3 contains 13 residues. Written as DNA, the CDR3 is TGTGCCACCCCAATAGGGCAGGGGTATGGCTACACCTTC. Encoded protein: CATPIGQGYGYTF.

This clone has only a few counts. The chain uses TRBV28 and TRBJ2-7; no clear D gene. The CDR3 consists of 13 residues. CDR1 MDHEN and CDR2 SYDVKM come from the germline V gene. With 5 bases removed from V and 2 bases from J, the gap between germline ends came to 10 bases. In DNA, the CDR3 is TGTGCCAGCAGTCCCCATGTCACCTACGAGCAGTACGTC. This codes for CASSPHVTYEQYV.

This sequence joins TRBV7-3 and TRBJ2-2, with 11 bases that match TRBD1. The junction had 7 bases not matched to a gene; V was cut back by 5 bases and J by 5 bases. This CDR3 spans 16 amino acids. Germline-derived CDR1 and CDR2 are SGHTA and FQGTGA. In nucleotides, the CDR3 is TGTGCCAGCAGCCCGGACAGGGGGCAGAGTACCGGGGAGCTGTTTTTT. Translating it yields CASSPDRGQSTGELFF.

The chain has TRBV5-1 and TRBJ2-6; tentatively, D is TRBD2 (6 bases). The CDR3 contains 16 residues. The germline gives CDR1 SGHRS, CDR2 YFSETQ. V was cut by 4 bases and J by 5 bases, with 16 bases left in between. The CDR3 here is CASSHGDSGRANVLTF. The DNA for the CDR3 is TGCGCCAGCAGCCACGGGGACTCTGGGCGGGCCAACGTCCTGACTTTC.

The chain employs TRBV19 and TRBJ2-1, with 7 bases identical to TRBD1. The CDR3 loop spans 14 amino acids. V lost 1 base, J lost 7 bases, and 4 bases stayed unmatched. In germline, CDR1 is LNHDA, CDR2 SQIVND (reference sequence). This chain's CDR3 is CASSIANRGNEQFF. CDR3 DNA sequence: TGTGCCAGTAGTATAGCCAACAGGGGTAATGAGCAGTTCTTC. Together with reference TRBV19 and TRBJ2-1, the CDR3 gives the full variable domain: DGGITQSPKYLFRKEGQNVTLSCEQNLNHDAMYWYRQDPGQGLRLIYYSQIVNDFQKGDIAEGYSVSREKKESFPLTVTSAQKNPTAFYLCASSIANRGNEQFFGPGTRLTVL.

This chain links TRBV6-4 with TRBJ1-1; no definite D call. The CDR3 contains 13 residues. V was trimmed by 4 bases and J by 6 bases, leaving 12 bases between them. CDR1 is MRHNA and CDR2 is SNTAGT in the germline V gene. This CDR3 reads CASSVDRGAEAFF. In nucleotides, the CDR3 is TGTGCCAGCAGTGTAGATCGTGGGGCTGAAGCTTTCTTT.

CDR3 in DNA: TGTGCCACCGGCGGTAGGGGACCAGGCCTTCAAGAGACCCAGTACTTC. Translating gives CATGGRGPGLQETQYF. The rearrangement links TRBV10-3 to TRBJ2-5; the D gene could be TRBD1 or TRBD2 (5 bases each). The CDR3 is 16 residues long. Germline V gene data show CDR1 as ENHRY and CDR2 as SYGVKD. Trimming cost V 10 bases and J 2 bases, with 23 bases left between them.

The chain recombines TRBV11-2 with TRBJ1-1; 7 bases fit TRBD1. Germline V gene data show CDR1 as SGHAT and CDR2 as FQNNGV. V lost 0 bases to trimming and J lost 12 bases; unmatched junction nucleotides: 7. The CDR3 is 13 amino acids. The CDR3: CASSLDSGGRTFF. The CDR3 DNA sequence: TGTGCCAGCAGCTTAGATTCAGGGGGGAGGACTTTCTTT.